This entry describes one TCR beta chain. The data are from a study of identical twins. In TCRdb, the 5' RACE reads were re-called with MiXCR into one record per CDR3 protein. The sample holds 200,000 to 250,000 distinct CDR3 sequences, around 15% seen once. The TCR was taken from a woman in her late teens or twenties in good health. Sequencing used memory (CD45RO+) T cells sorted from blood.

CDR3 bases: TGCAGTGCTAGCTCATCTGCCAGCTCCTACAATGAGCAGTTCTTC. Amino acids: CSASSSASSYNEQFF. J is TRBJ2-1 and V is TRBV20-1; D is ambiguous. With 3 bases removed from V and 0 bases from J, the gap between germline ends came to 12 bases. Germline CDR1 is DFQATT and CDR2 is SNEGSKA (reference sequence). The CDR3 has 15 residues.